Each of the 15 T cell receptor beta chains below was sequenced from the same sample in a study of regulatory T cells in long-lasting Graves disease. Through Arm-PCR of CDR3 regions and iRepertoire HTBI primers, TCR beta libraries were built. MiXCR was run by TCRdb on the multiplex PCR reads, yielding one entry per CDR3 protein. The sample consists of 400,000 to 450,000 distinct CDR3 sequences, under 15% of them appearing once. Time point specified: newly diagnosed GD, antithyroid drugs for less than 3 months. The TCR library used RNA extracted from PBMCs. The same sample was also studied in work on T cells in Graves' hyperthyroidism and ophthalmopathy.

The sequences come from peripheral blood mononuclear cells (PBMCs), collected at new diagnosis, from a patient treated with antithyroid drugs. All receptors derive from a woman aged 25 to 39 with Graves disease.

This clonotype was seen a handful of times. The chain joins TRBV25-1 to TRBJ1-5; D is unresolved. This CDR3 spans 12 amino acids. CDR1 is MGHDK, CDR2 SYGVNS, per germline. V shed 8 bases and J shed 2 bases, with 7 bases lying between them. The DNA of the CDR3 is TGTGCCAGCGGATATGGCAATCAGCCCCAGCATTTT. Protein product: CASGYGNQPQHF.

The genes are TRBV6-2 or TRBV6-3 and TRBJ2-2, with unresolved D. The CDR3 is 17 amino acids. Trimming shortened V by 5 bases and J by 4 bases, and 20 bases separated the two germline ends. Germline CDR1 reads MNHEY; CDR2 reads SVGEGT. The CDR3 loop is CASSESLVGEFTGELFF. The DNA for the CDR3 is TGTGCCAGCAGTGAAAGCTTGGTAGGCGAGTTCACCGGGGAGCTGTTTTTT.

The table lists this clonotype with many counts. The chain employs TRBV6-5 and TRBJ2-3, with D possibly being TRBD1 or TRBD2 (6 bases each). Germline CDR1 is MNHEY and CDR2 is SVGAGI. The CDR3 runs to 15 residues. V lost 0 bases to trimming and J lost 1 base, with 8 bases between them. As DNA, the CDR3 is TGTGCCAGCAGTTACTCGGGGGGCCGCACAGATACGCAGTATTTT. It is translated as CASSYSGGRTDTQYF.

This clonotype occurred many times. The V gene is TRBV28, the J gene TRBJ2-7; D is unresolved. Germline V lookup: CDR1 MDHEN, CDR2 SYDVKM. The ends were cut back, 8 bases at V and 5 bases at J, with 10 bases in the middle. The length of the CDR3 is 11 residues. Here the CDR3 reads CASRIGNEQYF. The CDR3 DNA is TGTGCCAGCCGAATAGGGAACGAGCAGTACTTC.

Only a few counts were recorded for this clonotype. The V gene is TRBV5-1, the J gene TRBJ2-1; tentative D call: TRBD2 (5 bases). The germline V gene has CDR1 SGHRS and CDR2 YFSETQ. Trimming shortened V by 0 bases and J by 1 base, and 14 bases separated the two germline ends. This CDR3 contains 17 residues. The CDR3 coding sequence is TGCGCCAGCAGCTTGGGGCTAGCTCGATATTCCTACAATGAGCAGTTCTTC. This gives the protein CASSLGLARYSYNEQFF.

The chain joins TRBV9 to TRBJ2-5; TRBD2 aligns across 13 bases. The CDR3 totals 15 residues. Germline values: CDR1 SGDLS, CDR2 YYNGEE. The V segment lost 3 bases and the J segment 4 bases; nucleotides outside the gene matches: 3. CDR3 sequence reads: CASSGTSGRGETQYF. The CDR3, as DNA: TGTGCCAGCAGCGGGACTAGCGGGAGAGGAGAGACCCAGTACTTC. The entire variable domain, with the rest obtained from reference TRBV9 and TRBJ2-5, is as follows: DSGVTQTPKHLITATGQRVTLRCSPRSGDLSVYWYQQSLDQGLQFLIQYYNGEERAKGNILERFSAQQFPDLHSELNLSSLELGDSALYFCASSGTSGRGETQYFGPGTRLLVL.

This clonotype was observed at least ten times. The V call is TRBV5-1, the J call TRBJ2-1; the D call may be TRBD1 or TRBD2 (5 bases each). V was cut by 2 bases and J by 8 bases, with 11 bases left in between. CDR1 is SGHRS, CDR2 YFSETQ, per germline. The CDR3 has 13 amino acids. CDR3 loop: CASSFGAGYEQFF. DNA for the CDR3: TGCGCCAGCAGCTTCGGGGCAGGGTATGAGCAGTTCTTC.

A few counts support this clonotype. The chain joins TRBV30 to TRBJ2-2; D not resolved. Germline CDR1 and CDR2: GTSNPN and SVGIG (reference sequence). This CDR3 region has 14 residues. The V and J ends lost 0 bases and 4 bases respectively, with 9 bases between them. The CDR3 DNA sequence: TGTGCCTGGAGTGTATGGCCCCCCACCGGGGAGCTGTTTTTT. Protein product: CAWSVWPPTGELFF.

The chain couples TRBV28 to TRBJ2-1; 10 bases fit TRBD2. CDR1 MDHEN and CDR2 SYDVKM come from the germline V gene. This CDR3 is built from 16 residues. The J segment lost 8 bases and the V segment lost 6 bases, leaving 13 bases of the junction unmatched. CDR3 bases: TGTGCCAGCAGCTCTCCTTCTAGCGGGAGTTCGGATGAGCAGTTCTTC. It codes for CASSSPSSGSSDEQFF.

This clonotype was recorded a few times. The V and J genes are TRBV19 and TRBJ2-6, with 7 bases lining up with TRBD1. V was clipped by 4 bases and J by 4 bases; unmatched bases: 10. Germline CDR1 is LNHDA and CDR2 is SQIVND (reference sequence). The CDR3 sequence is 17 residues long. The CDR3: CASSSSTGWGGANVLTF. In DNA form, the CDR3 reads TGTGCCAGTAGTAGCTCGACAGGGTGGGGAGGGGCCAACGTCCTGACTTTC.

This clonotype has only a few counts. V is TRBV14 and J is TRBJ2-7; D remains unclear. Germline CDR1 and CDR2: SGHDN and FVKESK. Trimming pared 5 bases from V and 6 bases from J, leaving 14 bases between. CDR3 length: 13 amino acids. The CDR3 protein is CASSTTELSEQYF. The CDR3 nucleotides are TGTGCCAGCAGCACAACAGAACTTTCCGAGCAGTACTTC.

This clonotype has a count of ten or more. This chain links TRBV3-1 with TRBJ2-7; TRBD2 matches at 13 bases. The J segment lost 2 bases and the V segment lost 4 bases, leaving 5 bases of the junction unmatched. Germline CDR1 is LGHDT and CDR2 is YNNKEL (reference sequence). This CDR3 comprises 16 residues. CDR3 loop: CASSPEGLAGTYEQYF. CDR3 coding DNA: TGTGCCAGCAGCCCGGAGGGACTAGCGGGGACCTACGAGCAGTACTTC.

The chain recombines TRBV19 with TRBJ1-1, with no clear D. V shed 4 bases and J shed 2 bases, with 14 bases lying between them. The CDR3 runs 15 residues. Germline-derived CDR1 and CDR2 are LNHDA and SQIVND (reference sequence). This CDR3 reads CASSTSLGVNTEAFF. The DNA for the CDR3 is TGTGCCAGTAGTACTTCCCTCGGGGTAAACACTGAAGCTTTCTTT. Full variable domain (outside the CDR3, taken from reference TRBV19 and TRBJ1-1): DGGITQSPKYLFRKEGQNVTLSCEQNLNHDAMYWYRQDPGQGLRLIYYSQIVNDFQKGDIAEGYSVSREKKESFPLTVTSAQKNPTAFYLCASSTSLGVNTEAFFGQGTRLTVV.

This clonotype was counted only a few times. The J gene is TRBJ1-6, the V gene TRBV15, with no clear D. The CDR3 has 14 residues. With 2 bases removed from V and 6 bases from J, the gap between germline ends came to 8 bases. CDR1 is LNHNV and CDR2 is YYDKDF in the germline V gene (reference sequence). CDR3 coding DNA: TGTGCCACCAGCAGAACTACGTCTAATTCACCCCTCCACTTT. Translated, it gives CATSRTTSNSPLHF.

This clonotype was seen ten or more times. This sequence joins TRBV6-1 and TRBJ2-3; TRBD2 agrees at 11 bases. The CDR3 sequence is 17 residues long. CDR1 and CDR2 (germline): MNHNS, SASEGT. V shed 6 bases, J shed 0 bases, and the junction held 8 bases outside the gene matches. Written as DNA, the CDR3 is TGTGCCAGCAGACTAGCGGGAGAACTCTCTAGCACAGATACGCAGTATTTT. Translated: CASRLAGELSSTDTQYF.